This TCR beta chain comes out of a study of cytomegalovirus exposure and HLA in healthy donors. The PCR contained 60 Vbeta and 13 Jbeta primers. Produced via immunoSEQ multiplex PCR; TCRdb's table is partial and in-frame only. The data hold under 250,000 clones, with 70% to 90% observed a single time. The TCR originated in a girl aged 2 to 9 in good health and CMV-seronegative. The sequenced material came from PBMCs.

The CDR3 nucleotides read TGTGCCATCAGTGAGTCGACTAGCGCAAATACGCAGTATTTT. Its protein product is CAISESTSANTQYF. The chain combines TRBV10-3 with TRBJ2-3, with 8 nucleotides matching TRBD2. This CDR3 comprises 14 residues. The germline gives CDR1 ENHRY, CDR2 SYGVKD. V lost 0 bases to trimming and J lost 7 bases; unmatched junction nucleotides: 3.